These T cell receptor beta chains were read from a single sample in a study of blood T cells in healthy people across ages. TCRdb reprocessed the 5' RACE reads with MiXCR, giving one entry per CDR3 protein. The table records approximately 1.5 million distinct CDR3 sequences, approximately 32% of them present only once. The sequenced material came from blood. The receptors derive from a young woman in good health. Each CDR3 is given with its conserved first and last residue. D genes are given only for firm matches. Not all rows give a size; the values are once, few, many and, for expanded clones, a class.

J | V | size | D | CDR3 | DNA
TRBJ1-4 | TRBV20-1 | few | - | CSASPGRGEKLFF | TGCAGTGCTAGTCCTGGGAGAGGAGAAAAACTGTTTTTT
TRBJ2-7 | TRBV11-2 | - | TRBD2 | CASSLPGWTSGDLYEQYF | TGTGCCAGCAGCCTCCCCGGCTGGACTAGCGGAGACTTATACGAGCAGTACTTC
TRBJ2-1 | TRBV2 | - | TRBD2 | CASRGLAGTTPSLYNEQFF | TGTGCCAGCAGAGGACTAGCGGGGACCACTCCGAGCCTATACAATGAGCAGTTCTTC
TRBJ1-4 | TRBV6-2/TRBV6-3 | - | - | CASSYLSAGRAEKLFF | TGTGCCAGCAGTTACTTATCGGCAGGGCGGGCTGAAAAACTGTTTTTT
TRBJ2-7 | TRBV6-1 | - | - | CASMFSIRQVLYF | TGTGCCAGCATGTTTAGCATTAGACAGGTGCTGTACTTC
TRBJ2-5 | TRBV3-1 | few | TRBD1 | CASSQSDRFQETQYF | TGTGCCAGCAGCCAATCGGACAGGTTCCAAGAGACCCAGTACTTC
TRBJ1-2 | TRBV3-1 | many | - | CASSPSDRAIYGYTF | TGTGCCAGCAGCCCCTCGGACAGAGCCATCTATGGCTACACCTTC
TRBJ2-7 | TRBV6-5 | few | - | CASSPSWGGQTYEQYF | TGTGCCAGCTCCCCATCATGGGGCGGGCAGACCTACGAGCAGTACTTC
TRBJ2-3 | TRBV9 | - | TRBD1 | CASSGPGQVGDTQYF | TGTGCCAGCAGCGGACCGGGACAGGTAGGGGATACGCAGTATTTT
TRBJ1-4 | TRBV27 | - | - | CASSSLQGIDEKLFF | TGTGCCAGCAGTTCACTACAGGGTATTGATGAAAAACTGTTTTTT
TRBJ2-1 | TRBV7-9 | - | - | CACTTTGAEEFF | TGTGCCTGCACCACGACGGGGGCCGAGGAGTTCTTC
TRBJ2-5 | TRBV20-1 | - | - | CSAYPGPSVIETQYF | TGCAGTGCCTATCCGGGACCTTCAGTGATCGAGACCCAGTACTTC
TRBJ2-5 | TRBV9 | - | TRBD2 | CASSAGGESRETQYF | TGTGCCAGCAGCGCTGGGGGGGAGAGTAGGGAGACCCAGTACTTC
TRBJ2-3 | TRBV2 | few | - | CASTSFGAGTDTQYF | TGTGCCAGCACCTCGTTTGGGGCCGGCACAGATACGCAGTATTTT